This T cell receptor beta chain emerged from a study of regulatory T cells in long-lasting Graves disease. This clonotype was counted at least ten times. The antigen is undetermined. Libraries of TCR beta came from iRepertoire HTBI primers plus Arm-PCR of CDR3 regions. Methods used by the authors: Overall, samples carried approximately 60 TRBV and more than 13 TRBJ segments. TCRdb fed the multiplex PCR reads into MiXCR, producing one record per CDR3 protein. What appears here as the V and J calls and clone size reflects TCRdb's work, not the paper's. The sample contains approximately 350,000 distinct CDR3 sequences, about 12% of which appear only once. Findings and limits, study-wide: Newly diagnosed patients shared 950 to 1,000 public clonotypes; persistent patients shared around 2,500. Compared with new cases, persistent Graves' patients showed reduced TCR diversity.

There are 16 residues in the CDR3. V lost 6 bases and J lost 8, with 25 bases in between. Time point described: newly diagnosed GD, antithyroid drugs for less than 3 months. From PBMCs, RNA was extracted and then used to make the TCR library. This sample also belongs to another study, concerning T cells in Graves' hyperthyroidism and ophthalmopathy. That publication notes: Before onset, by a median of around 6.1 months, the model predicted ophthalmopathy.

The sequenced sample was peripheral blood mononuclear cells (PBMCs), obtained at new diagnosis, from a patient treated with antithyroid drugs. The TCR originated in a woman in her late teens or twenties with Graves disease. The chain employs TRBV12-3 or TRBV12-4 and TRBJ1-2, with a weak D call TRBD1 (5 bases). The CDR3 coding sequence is TGTGCCAGCAGCCGCTACGACCTGGGGGGACCTAAAGGCTACACCTTC. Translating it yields CASSRYDLGGPKGYTF.